This record covers a single T cell receptor (beta chain). The data were produced by immunoSEQ multiplex PCR, yet TCRdb's version contains in-frame clones alone and is incomplete. In the table there are some 70,000 clones, 70% to 90% of which are singletons. CDR1 is SGHNT and CDR2 is YYREEE in the germline V gene (reference sequence). V dropped 1 base and J dropped 5; count of bases not matched to a gene: 14. The CDR3 has 20 residues. This specimen comes from a study of blood T cell repertoires in COVID-19. The receptor comes from a woman between 65 and 79 years old with acute or convalescent COVID-19. The chain recombines TRBV5-4 with TRBJ2-1, with 14 bases aligning to TRBD2. Sample: peripheral blood. This CDR3 reads CASSLSGTSGSRWGDNEQFF. CDR3 in DNA: TGTGCCAGCAGCTTGTCCGGGACTAGCGGGAGTAGATGGGGAGACAATGAGCAGTTCTTC.